This T cell receptor beta chain was identified in a study of blood T cell repertoires in COVID-19 (dated by TCRdb to the early 2020s). In terms of the full investigation: The collaborator samples originated in the United States, Italy and Spain and spanned the acute and convalescent phases of COVID-19. The repertoires were released in a freely available public database intended as a resource for research on the immune response to SARS-CoV-2. A de-identified subject ID, COVID-19 status, age in years and sex were almost always included in the sample metadata. The dataset comprised deeply sampled blood TCRbeta repertoires from subjects exposed to, actively infected with, or recovered from COVID-19. HLA class I and class II types, where available, came from metadata supplied by the sample provider rather than from assay-based typing. The prospective study material was composed of cDNA or gDNA derived from T cells, B-cell-depleted T cells, or PBMCs. The samples were drawn from two sources: the first 160 participants of the ongoing ImmuneRACE study, and 1,200 or so subjects contributed by 6 global collaborators.

The table lists this clone with a count of one. The specificity of this receptor is unknown. The sample holds no much larger clone one base away, and base qualities are not on file. Participants in the prospective study were aged about 18 to 95 years, lived in some 24 United States geographic areas, and enrolled through a virtual design. In the prospective study, cohorts were assigned on the basis of participant-reported clinical history obtained from a screening survey and a study questionnaire. Recovered participants in ImmuneRACE Cohort 3 were defined by two consecutive negative NP/OP PCR tests, clearance by a healthcare professional, or resolution of symptoms. Each participant in the prospective study had whole blood, serum and a nasopharyngeal or oropharyngeal swab collected by mobile phlebotomists. Additional blood draws and questionnaires over an approximately two-month period could optionally be provided by prospective study participants. Prospective study blood samples were shipped either frozen or at room temperature before DNA extraction.

On the study overall, not on this receptor specifically: Clinical and demographic metadata were provided uncurated, with the amount varying by source and participant.

TCRbeta CDR3 regions were amplified from genomic DNA by means of the immunoSEQ Assay, a bias-controlled multiplex PCR. The source study handled its data this way. Nucleated cell counts per sample were estimated from amplification of reference gene primers within the assay. To quantify the absolute abundance of each unique TCRbeta CDR3 rearrangement, sequence reads were collapsed and filtered. For each sample, productive Simpson clonality was calculated by taking the square root of Simpson's diversity index across productive rearrangements. In TCRdb, the immuneACCESS table is reduced to in-frame sequences with V and J assigned. These tables do not hold every clone; where another copy was compared, an unresolved V gene accounts for under half, and the others remain unexplained. That table furnishes V, J and clone size, whereas the DNA furnished D and trimming. This sample is represented by 150,000 to 200,000 clones; approximately 90% of them were singletons. The top ten constitute about 0.8% of the sample.

This TCR was sampled from a woman between 18 and 29 years old who had recovered from COVID-19. Sequenced input: PBMCs or T cells enriched from blood (not recorded which).

CDR3 reads: CASSFHLRDREDTEAFF. The sequence in DNA is TGTGCCAGTAGTTTCCATCTCCGGGACAGGGAGGACACTGAAGCTTTCTTT. The V and J genes are TRBV19 and TRBJ1-1; TRBD1 lines up with 9 middle nucleotides. Measured from the cysteine to the phenylalanine, the CDR3 is 17 residues long. Of all the DNA, just the CDR3 is kept, 51 bases in frame from base 1. At the junction V is shortened by 5 bases and J by 3 bases; bases outside the gene matches: 13. Sequences LNHDA (CDR1) and SQIVND (CDR2) are obtained from the germline V gene (reference sequence). Extended through the reference TRBV19 and TRBJ1-1 proteins, this CDR3 yields the full variable domain: DGGITQSPKYLFRKEGQNVTLSCEQNLNHDAMYWYRQDPGQGLRLIYYSQIVNDFQKGDIAEGYSVSREKKESFPLTVTSAQKNPTAFYLCASSFHLRDREDTEAFFGQGTRLTVV.